Listed below are T cell receptor beta chains from one sample, sequenced in a study of post-analysis software for immune sequencing data. One entry per CDR3 protein, called by TCRdb with MiXCR from the PCR reads. Seen here are roughly 400,000 distinct CDR3 sequences, 30% to 40% observed once, and the top ten hold roughly 8.2%. Sequences were obtained from blood. These receptors all come from a girl aged 2-10 years with multiple sclerosis. Each CDR3 is given with its conserved first and last residue. The D gene is left open where the match is weak. Only part of the rows carry a size: once, few, many, or a class if the clone is expanded.

v_call	cdr3_length	clone_size	d_call	j_call	cdr3_aa	cdr3_nt
TRBV7-8	16	.	.	TRBJ1-6	CASSLMPGANNSPLHF	TGTGCCAGCAGCCTCATGCCCGGGGCGAATAATTCACCCCTCCACTTT
TRBV28	14	many	.	TRBJ1-1	CASRAFQGTLEAFF	TGTGCCAGCAGGGCATTTCAGGGGACCCTTGAAGCTTTCTTT
TRBV5-6	13	few	.	TRBJ2-4	CASSLGLENIQYF	TGTGCCAGCAGCTTGGGTCTTGAAAACATTCAGTACTTC
TRBV18	17	.	TRBD2	TRBJ2-1	CASSPNAASGSRNEQFF	TGTGCCAGCTCACCAAATGCGGCTAGCGGAAGTCGCAATGAGCAGTTCTTC
TRBV5-1	15	.	TRBD1	TRBJ2-5	CASSPNRGQQETQYF	TGCGCCAGCAGCCCCAACAGGGGCCAACAAGAGACCCAGTACTTC
TRBV20-1	11	few	.	TRBJ1-1	CSARTDLVAFF	TGCAGTGCCCGGACAGACCTTGTAGCTTTCTTT
TRBV20-1	17	.	TRBD1	TRBJ2-7	CSARDYEPRQGSYEQYF	TGCAGTGCTAGAGATTACGAGCCGAGACAGGGTTCCTACGAGCAGTACTTC
TRBV10-3	15	.	TRBD2	TRBJ2-3	CAISEGTSGTDTQYF	TGTGCCATCAGTGAGGGGACTAGCGGCACAGATACGCAGTATTTT
TRBV29-1	16	few	.	TRBJ1-1	CSVPKVFGQENTEAFF	TGCAGCGTGCCGAAGGTGTTTGGGCAGGAGAACACTGAAGCTTTCTTT
TRBV28	12	.	TRBD2	TRBJ2-5	CASGLADPYQYF	TGTGCCAGCGGACTAGCGGACCCCTATCAGTACTTC
TRBV7-9	15	.	TRBD2	TRBJ2-3	CASSTWTSGRYTQYF	TGTGCCAGCAGCACCTGGACTAGCGGGAGGTATACGCAGTATTTT
TRBV20-1	14	few	.	TRBJ1-2	CSAYNRAPLYGYTF	TGCAGTGCATATAACAGGGCTCCTTTATATGGCTACACCTTC
TRBV7-2	14	.	TRBD1	TRBJ2-7	CASSYGQGLFEQYF	TGTGCCAGCAGCTACGGACAGGGGCTTTTCGAGCAGTACTTC
TRBV14	13	.	.	TRBJ2-7	CASSPTNGYEQYF	TGTGCCAGCAGCCCGACAAACGGATACGAGCAGTACTTC
TRBV7-9	18	.	.	TRBJ1-2	CASSLANSDAGLAPGYTF	TGTGCCAGCAGCTTAGCGAATAGTGATGCAGGGCTCGCTCCTGGCTACACCTTC
TRBV10-3	16	few	TRBD1	TRBJ1-2	CAISPSEGQGSYGYTF	TGTGCCATCAGCCCATCCGAAGGACAGGGGAGCTATGGCTACACCTTC
TRBV29-1	13	few	TRBD1	TRBJ1-5	CSVGTGRDQPQHF	TGCAGCGTTGGGACAGGGAGAGATCAGCCCCAGCATTTT
TRBV4-2	16	few	TRBD2	TRBJ2-1	CASSALAGGVFDEQFF	TGTGCCAGCAGCGCACTAGCGGGGGGGGTGTTCGATGAGCAGTTCTTC
TRBV20-1	14	once	.	TRBJ1-4	CSAIVGQYNEKLFF	TGCAGTGCCATTGTAGGACAGTATAATGAAAAACTGTTTTTT
TRBV29-1	15	.	.	TRBJ2-7	CSVDSGPGTTYEQYF	TGCAGCGTTGATTCGGGGCCTGGTACCACCTACGAGCAGTACTTC
TRBV6-1	15	.	.	TRBJ2-7	CASRAPERGPYEQYF	TGTGCCAGCCGGGCCCCCGAGAGGGGTCCCTACGAGCAGTACTTC
TRBV20-1	15	.	TRBD1	TRBJ1-2	CSANPRDRPNYGYTF	TGCAGTGCTAACCCCCGGGACAGGCCTAACTATGGCTACACCTTC
TRBV29-1	12	.	.	TRBJ2-7	CSVIQGPYEQYF	TGCAGCGTAATACAGGGCCCCTACGAGCAGTACTTC
TRBV7-2	13	few	TRBD1	TRBJ1-2	CASSFRDSYGYTF	TGTGCCAGCAGCTTCCGGGACAGCTATGGCTACACCTTC
TRBV18	15	.	.	TRBJ2-1	CASSLNGVAYNEQFF	TGTGCCAGCTCACTTAACGGAGTGGCCTACAATGAGCAGTTCTTC
TRBV7-9	14	.	TRBD1	TRBJ2-5	CASNIGDRKETQYF	TGTGCCAGCAACATTGGGGACAGGAAAGAGACCCAGTACTTC
TRBV20-1	14	.	.	TRBJ2-3	CSAPAKGSTDTQYF	TGCAGTGCGCCCGCTAAAGGCAGCACAGATACGCAGTATTTT
TRBV20-1	11	.	.	TRBJ1-1	CSANNDLRAFF	TGCAGTGCCAACAATGACTTGAGGGCTTTCTTT